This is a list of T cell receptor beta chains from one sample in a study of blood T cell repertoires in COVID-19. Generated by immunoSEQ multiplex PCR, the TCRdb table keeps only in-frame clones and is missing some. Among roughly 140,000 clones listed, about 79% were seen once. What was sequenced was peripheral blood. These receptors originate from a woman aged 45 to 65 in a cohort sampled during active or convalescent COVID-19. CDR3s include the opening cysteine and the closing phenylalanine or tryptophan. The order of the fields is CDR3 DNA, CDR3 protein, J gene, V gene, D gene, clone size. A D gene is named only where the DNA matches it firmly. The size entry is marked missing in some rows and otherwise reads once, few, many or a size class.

TGTGCCAGCAGCTTAGCTGATGGAGCGGGGGAGCAGTTCTTC | CASSLADGAGEQFF | TRBJ2-1 | TRBV7-9 | TRBD2 | .
TGCAGCGTTCCTAGGACAGGGGGCACTGAAGCTTTCTTT | CSVPRTGGTEAFF | TRBJ1-1 | TRBV29-1 | TRBD1 | .
TGTGCCAGCAGTTACCGGGGACTAGCGCGGGGTCTCTCCTACGAGCAGTACTTC | CASSYRGLARGLSYEQYF | TRBJ2-7 | TRBV6-2/TRBV6-3 | TRBD2 | once
TGTGCCAGCTCCCCGACGAAAACGGGTGAAGCTTTCTTT | CASSPTKTGEAFF | TRBJ1-1 | TRBV18 | . | .
TGTGCCAGCAGCCTCCACTACGAGCAGTACTTC | CASSLHYEQYF | TRBJ2-7 | TRBV16 | . | .
TGTGCCAGCAGGACAGATTCTGGGGCCAACGTCCTGACTTTC | CASRTDSGANVLTF | TRBJ2-6 | TRBV6-4 | . | .
TGCGCCAGCAGCCTGCGAGACAGGGGACGTTACGAGCAGTACTTC | CASSLRDRGRYEQYF | TRBJ2-7 | TRBV4-1 | TRBD1 | .
TGTGCCATCCAGGACAGGGGGCTGGGAGATACGCAGTATTTT | CAIQDRGLGDTQYF | TRBJ2-3 | TRBV10-3 | TRBD1 | .
TGTGCCAGCAGCCCCAAGACAGGGAGATCCTACGAGCAGTACTTC | CASSPKTGRSYEQYF | TRBJ2-7 | TRBV7-8 | TRBD1 | .
TGTGCCATCAGTGAGTCTTCTTATACTAACAAAAACATTCAGTACTTC | CAISESSYTNKNIQYF | TRBJ2-4 | TRBV10-3 | . | .
TGTGCCAGCAGCCACACCGGGGTAGCGGGGAAAGATACGCAGTATTTT | CASSHTGVAGKDTQYF | TRBJ2-3 | TRBV11-3 | TRBD2 | .
TGTGCCAGCAGCCAAGGGGCGACAGGAAAAGAGACCCAGTACTTC | CASSQGATGKETQYF | TRBJ2-5 | TRBV7-9 | . | .
TGTGCCAGCGCCGGAGGGCTAGCCAAAAACATTCAGTACTTC | CASAGGLAKNIQYF | TRBJ2-4 | TRBV6-5 | . | .
TGTGCCAGCAGCATGGGCGAGCAGCCCCAGCATTTT | CASSMGEQPQHF | TRBJ1-5 | TRBV7-9 | . | once
TGTGCCAGTAAAACGGGACTAGCGGGGGGGCTAAATGAGCAGTTCTTC | CASKTGLAGGLNEQFF | TRBJ2-1 | TRBV19 | TRBD2 | .
TGTGCCATCAGTGAGGCGGGGAACACCGGGGAGCTGTTTTTT | CAISEAGNTGELFF | TRBJ2-2 | TRBV10-3 | . | .
TGTGCCAGTAGCTTGGTGGGGGGTCCAAACACCGGGGAGCTGTTTTTT | CASSLVGGPNTGELFF | TRBJ2-2 | TRBV19 | . | few
TGTGCCAGCAGCCCTACAGGGGGGACGATTGAGCAGTTCTTC | CASSPTGGTIEQFF | TRBJ2-1 | TRBV9 | TRBD1 | once
TGTGCCAGCAGTGCTGGACTTAAGGCAACTAATGAAAAACTGTTTTTT | CASSAGLKATNEKLFF | TRBJ1-4 | TRBV6-4 | . | .
TGTGCCAGCAGCCCATTGGCGGACACTGAAGCTTTCTTT | CASSPLADTEAFF | TRBJ1-1 | TRBV16 | . | .
TGTGCCAGCAGCCGACTAGCGGGGCGAGAGACCCAGTACTTC | CASSRLAGRETQYF | TRBJ2-5 | TRBV3-1/TRBV3-2 | TRBD2 | .
TGTGCCAGCAGCCTTGGGGACAGGGTGAACACTGAAGCTTTCTTT | CASSLGDRVNTEAFF | TRBJ1-1 | TRBV5-4 | TRBD1 | .
TGTGCCAGCAGCTTGCCAGGTAGTCTCTCCTACGAGCAGTACTTC | CASSLPGSLSYEQYF | TRBJ2-7 | TRBV5-5 | . | .
TGTGCCAGCAGCCAGCGTATCGACAATGAGCAGTTCTTC | CASSQRIDNEQFF | TRBJ2-1 | TRBV7-3 | . | .
TGTGCCAGCAGTGTTGGAGGGGGCTACAACAATGAGCAGTTCTTC | CASSVGGGYNNEQFF | TRBJ2-1 | TRBV2 | . | once
TGCGCCAGCAGCTCCCCGAGGCCGCCCGCGAACACCGGGGAGCTGTTTTTT | CASSSPRPPANTGELFF | TRBJ2-2 | TRBV5-1 | . | .
TGTGCCAGCAGCTTAGATCGGGGGGCCCGTCTCGAGCAGTACTTC | CASSLDRGARLEQYF | TRBJ2-7 | TRBV7-2 | . | .
TGTGCCAGCAGCTTACAGGGTGGATTGATCACTGAAGCTTTCTTT | CASSLQGGLITEAFF | TRBJ1-1 | TRBV7-9 | . | .
TGCAGCGTTTACTCAGGGTCCTATGGCTACACCTTC | CSVYSGSYGYTF | TRBJ1-2 | TRBV29-1 | . | .
TGTGCCACAACCGAAGCGGGGGGCCACACAGATACGCAGTATTTT | CATTEAGGHTDTQYF | TRBJ2-3 | TRBV19 | TRBD2 | .
TGTGCCAGTAGTATAAGGGGGACAGGTTACTCCTACAATGAGCAGTTCTTC | CASSIRGTGYSYNEQFF | TRBJ2-1 | TRBV19 | TRBD1 | many
TGTGCCAGCTTTGCCCTGACCGCGGGCTACAATGAGCAGTTCTTC | CASFALTAGYNEQFF | TRBJ2-1 | TRBV18 | . | .
TGTGCCACCAGCAGAGGAGGGTCCCTCGGAGGGGCCGAGCAGTACTTC | CATSRGGSLGGAEQYF | TRBJ2-7 | TRBV15 | . | once